This TCR beta chain appears in the sequencing data of a study of glioma-infiltrating T cells. This clonotype appeared many times. Its antigen is unidentified. General study findings and limits: Gliomas, especially low-grade, showed above-expected tissue-blood divergence; non-neoplastic patients showed below. Only very few CDR3 sequences appeared in both tissue and blood.

TCR alpha and beta CDR3 regions were amplified from RNA using iRepertoire nested multiplex PCR. Tissue mRNA or PBMC total RNA, roughly 95-400 ng, went into one-step reverse transcription and amplification. TCRdb re-called the multiplex PCR reads with MiXCR, one entry per CDR3 protein. There are under 20,000 distinct CDR3 sequences in the sample; about three fifths occur only once, and roughly 45% lies in the top ten. Germline loops: CDR1 LGHDT, CDR2 YNNKEL (reference sequence). V was clipped by 2 bases and J by 6 bases, with 17 bases between them. This CDR3 spans 16 amino acids. The chain couples TRBV3-1 to TRBJ1-5, with D possibly TRBD1 on 6 matching bases. The receptor comes from a human donor with low-grade glioma or glioblastoma, undergoing nonglioma brain surgery, or in good health (not recorded which). The material sequenced was glioma tissue, nonneoplastic brain tissue, or PBMCs (not recorded which). DNA of the CDR3: TGTGCCAGCAGCCAATACCCGCGACAGGAAGGTCAGCCCCAGCATTTT. This codes for CASSQYPRQEGQPQHF.